The T cell receptor beta chain under discussion was sequenced for a study of control samples from healthy donors and cancer patients. There are 17 residues in the CDR3. The V gene's germline CDR1 is SGHTA and CDR2 FQGNSA. V was pared by 1 base and J by 4 bases, with 19 bases between. The protocol was immunoSEQ multiplex PCR, while the TCRdb copy is restricted to in-frame clones and leaves out a portion. The data contain 150,000 or so clones, roughly 94% of them singletons. The sample taken for sequencing was PBMCs. This clonotype originated in a man aged 60 to 69 with colorectal cancer. The gene calls are TRBV7-2 and TRBJ1-1, with a possible D match to TRBD1 (6 bases). The CDR3 DNA reads TGTGCCAGCAGCTTAGTTAGCGGGGGCCCTGCAGCCACTGAAGCTTTCTTT. This encodes CASSLVSGGPAATEAFF.